These T cell receptor beta chains were read from a single sample in a study of blood T cell repertoires in COVID-19. Measured with immunoSEQ multiplex PCR; TCRdb has only the in-frame clones, and not every one. The sample yields roughly 260,000 clones, around 80% seen once. Specimen: peripheral blood. Receptors originate from a woman aged 40 to 50 with active or convalescent COVID-19. The CDR3 runs from the conserved cysteine through the conserved F or W. The D gene is left open where the match is weak. The size of a clone is reported for some rows only, either as once, few or many, or as a class for expanded clones.

J,V,D,size,CDR3,DNA
TRBJ1-4,TRBV2,NA,NA,CASKGEAIMGKLFF,TGTGCCAGCAAAGGGGAGGCAATCATGGGAAAACTGTTTTTT
TRBJ1-6,TRBV27,TRBD1,few,CASKIQGDYNSPLHF,TGTGCCAGCAAAATACAGGGGGACTATAATTCACCCCTCCACTTT
TRBJ2-3,TRBV2,TRBD1,NA,CASTRQGATDTQYF,TGTGCCAGCACTAGACAGGGGGCAACAGATACGCAGTATTTT
TRBJ1-6,TRBV11-2,TRBD1,once,CASSLGQEGTLHF,TGTGCCAGCAGCCTTGGACAGGAAGGGACCCTCCACTTT
TRBJ1-1,TRBV18,NA,NA,CASSPSVQGNTEAFF,TGTGCCAGCTCGCCGTCGGTACAGGGGAACACTGAAGCTTTCTTT
TRBJ2-7,TRBV20-1,NA,few,CSATDLYEQYF,TGCAGTGCTACGGACTTATACGAGCAGTACTTC
TRBJ1-1,TRBV6-6,NA,NA,CASSYSPGLNTEAFF,TGTGCCAGCAGTTACTCCCCCGGACTAAACACTGAAGCTTTCTTT
TRBJ2-1,TRBV29-1,TRBD2,NA,CSVKLAENEQFF,TGCAGCGTTAAACTAGCGGAGAATGAGCAGTTCTTC
TRBJ1-1,TRBV2,NA,NA,CASSEEPGRANTEAFF,TGTGCCAGCAGTGAAGAGCCGGGGAGGGCGAACACTGAAGCTTTCTTT
TRBJ2-3,TRBV9,TRBD2,NA,CASSVSTSGGDTQYF,TGTGCCAGCAGCGTTTCGACTAGCGGGGGAGATACGCAGTATTTT
TRBJ1-3,TRBV28,TRBD1,once,CASSPQGAGSDTIYF,TGTGCCAGCAGTCCACAGGGGGCGGGTAGTGACACCATATATTTT
TRBJ1-4,TRBV2,TRBD1,NA,CASSVSQGAANEKLFF,TGTGCCAGCAGTGTATCCCAGGGGGCTGCTAATGAAAAACTGTTTTTT
TRBJ1-3,TRBV11-2,TRBD1,NA,CASSGGQAYSGNTIYF,TGTGCCAGCAGCGGGGGACAGGCCTACTCTGGAAACACCATATATTTT
TRBJ1-6,TRBV28,NA,NA,CASTGGTENSSLHF,TGTGCCAGCACCGGCGGGACGGAAAATTCATCCCTCCACTTT
TRBJ1-1,TRBV21-1,NA,NA,CASTSPAGGGEMNTEAFF,TGTGCCAGCACCTCACCAGCAGGTGGAGGGGAAATGAACACTGAAGCTTTCTTT
TRBJ1-6,TRBV23-1,NA,NA,CASSHTGKNNSPLHF,TGCGCCAGCAGTCATACAGGGAAAAATAATTCACCCCTCCACTTT